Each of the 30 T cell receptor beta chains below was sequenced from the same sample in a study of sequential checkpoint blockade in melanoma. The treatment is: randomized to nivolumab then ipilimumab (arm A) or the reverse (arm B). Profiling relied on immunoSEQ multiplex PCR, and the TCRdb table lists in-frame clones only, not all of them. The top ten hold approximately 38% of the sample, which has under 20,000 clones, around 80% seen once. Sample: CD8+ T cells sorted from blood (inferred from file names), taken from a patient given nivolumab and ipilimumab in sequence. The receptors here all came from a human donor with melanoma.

The CDR3 DNA follows: TGCGCCAGCGGGCCGTCGGACAGTTACTACGAGCAGTACTTC. Translating it yields CASGPSDSYYEQYF. The chain is built from TRBV4-1 and TRBJ2-7, with D perhaps matching TRBD1 (6 bases). The CDR3 spans 14 residues. The V gene lost 8 bases and the J gene lost 3 bases, with 17 bases spanning the gap. Looked up from germline, CDR1 is MGHRA and CDR2 is YSYEKL.

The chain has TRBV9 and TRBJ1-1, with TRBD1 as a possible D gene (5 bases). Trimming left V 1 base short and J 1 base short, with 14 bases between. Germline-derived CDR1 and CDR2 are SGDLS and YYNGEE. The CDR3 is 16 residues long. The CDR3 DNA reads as TGTGCCAGCAGCGTAACGGCAGGGCGGTCGAACACTGAAGCTTTCTTT. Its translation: CASSVTAGRSNTEAFF.

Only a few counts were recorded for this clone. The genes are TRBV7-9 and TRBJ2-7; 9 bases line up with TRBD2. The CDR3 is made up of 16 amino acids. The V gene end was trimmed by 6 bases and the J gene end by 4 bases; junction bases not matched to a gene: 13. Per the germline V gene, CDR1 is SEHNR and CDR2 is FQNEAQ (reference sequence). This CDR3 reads CASRTAGSGGPYEQYF. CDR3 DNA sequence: TGTGCCAGCAGAACCGCGGGGAGCGGGGGGCCTTACGAGCAGTACTTC.

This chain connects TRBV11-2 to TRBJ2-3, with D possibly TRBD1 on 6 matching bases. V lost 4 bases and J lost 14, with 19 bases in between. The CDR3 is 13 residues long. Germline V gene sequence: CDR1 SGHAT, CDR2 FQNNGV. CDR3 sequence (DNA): TGTGCCAGCAGCTCCCGGGACAACCCCAGCTTGTATTTT. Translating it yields CASSSRDNPSLYF. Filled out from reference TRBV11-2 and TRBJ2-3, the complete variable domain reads EAGVAQSPRYKIIEKRQSVAFWCNPISGHATLYWYQQILGQGPKLLIQFQNNGVVDDSQLPKDRFSAERLKGVDSTLKIQPAKLEDSAVYLCASSSRDNPSLYFGPGTRLTVL.

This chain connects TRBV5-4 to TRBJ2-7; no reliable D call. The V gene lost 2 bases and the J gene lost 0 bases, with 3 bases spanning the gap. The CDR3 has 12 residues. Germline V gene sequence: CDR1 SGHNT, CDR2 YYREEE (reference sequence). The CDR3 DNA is TGTGCCAGCAGCTTTAGCTCCTACGAGCAGTACTTC. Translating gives CASSFSSYEQYF.

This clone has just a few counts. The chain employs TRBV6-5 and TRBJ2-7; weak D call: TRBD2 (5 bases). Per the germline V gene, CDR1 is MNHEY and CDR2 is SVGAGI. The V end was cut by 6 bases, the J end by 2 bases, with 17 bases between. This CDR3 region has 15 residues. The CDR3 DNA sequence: TGTGCCAGCAGGGGCCAGCGGAACCCCCCCTACGAGCAGTACTTC. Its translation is CASRGQRNPPYEQYF.

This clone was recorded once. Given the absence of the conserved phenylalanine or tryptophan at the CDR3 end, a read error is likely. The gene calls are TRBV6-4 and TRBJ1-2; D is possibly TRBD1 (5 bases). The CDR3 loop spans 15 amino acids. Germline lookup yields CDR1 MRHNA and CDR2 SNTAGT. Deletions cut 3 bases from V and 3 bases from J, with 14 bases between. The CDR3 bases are TGTGCCAGCAGTGAAGTGGCAGGAGGGGACTATGGCTACACCCTC. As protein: CASSEVAGGDYGYTL.

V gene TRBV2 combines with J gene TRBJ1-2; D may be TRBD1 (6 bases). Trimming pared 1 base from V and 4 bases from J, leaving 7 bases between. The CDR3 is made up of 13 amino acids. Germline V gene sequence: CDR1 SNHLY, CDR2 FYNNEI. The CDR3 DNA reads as TGTGCCAGCAGTGAAGGACAGGCCTATGGCTACACCTTC. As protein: CASSEGQAYGYTF.

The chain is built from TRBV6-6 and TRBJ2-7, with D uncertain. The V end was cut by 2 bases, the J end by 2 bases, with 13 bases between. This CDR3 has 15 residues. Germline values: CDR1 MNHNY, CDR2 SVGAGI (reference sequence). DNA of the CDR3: TGTGCCAGCAGTTACCCTGCTATCCGTACCTACGAGCAGTACTTC. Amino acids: CASSYPAIRTYEQYF.

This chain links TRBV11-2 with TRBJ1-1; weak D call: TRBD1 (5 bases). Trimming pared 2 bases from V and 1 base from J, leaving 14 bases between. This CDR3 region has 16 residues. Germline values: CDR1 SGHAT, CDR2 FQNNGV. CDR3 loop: CASSLMSGGRNTEAFF. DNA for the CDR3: TGTGCCAGCAGCTTAATGTCGGGGGGAAGGAACACTGAAGCTTTCTTT.

CDR3 nucleotides: TGTGCCAGTAGTATGACAGCTAACCTTGAAGCTTTCTTT. Its protein is CASSMTANLEAFF. This chain connects TRBV19 to TRBJ1-1; possibly TRBD1 for D (5 bases). Trimming removed 3 bases at V and 7 bases at J, with 12 bases between. In germline, CDR1 is LNHDA, CDR2 SQIVND (reference sequence). CDR3 size: 13 residues.

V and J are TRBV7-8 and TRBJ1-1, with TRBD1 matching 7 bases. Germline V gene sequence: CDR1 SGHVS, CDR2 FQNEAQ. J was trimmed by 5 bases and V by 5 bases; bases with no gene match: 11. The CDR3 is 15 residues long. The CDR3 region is CASSASTGEATEAFF. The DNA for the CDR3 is TGTGCCAGCAGCGCTTCAACAGGGGAGGCGACTGAAGCTTTCTTT.

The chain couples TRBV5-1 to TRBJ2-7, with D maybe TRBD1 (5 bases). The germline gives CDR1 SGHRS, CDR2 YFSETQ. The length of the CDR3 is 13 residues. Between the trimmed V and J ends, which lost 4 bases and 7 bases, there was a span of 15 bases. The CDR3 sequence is CASSVSVGVEQYF. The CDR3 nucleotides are TGCGCCAGCAGCGTATCAGTAGGGGTTGAGCAGTACTTC.

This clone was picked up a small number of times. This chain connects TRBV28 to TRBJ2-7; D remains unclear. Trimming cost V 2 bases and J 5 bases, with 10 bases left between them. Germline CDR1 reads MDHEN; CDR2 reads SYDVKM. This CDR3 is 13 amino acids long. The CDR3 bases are TGTGCCAGCAGTTTAGTCCTAAGCAACGAGCAGTACTTC. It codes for CASSLVLSNEQYF.

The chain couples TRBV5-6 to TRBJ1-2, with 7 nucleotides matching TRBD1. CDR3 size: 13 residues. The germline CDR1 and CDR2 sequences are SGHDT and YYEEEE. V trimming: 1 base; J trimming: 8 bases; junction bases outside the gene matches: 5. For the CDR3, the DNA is TGTGCCAGCAGCTTGAAGGGGGCAAACGGCTACACCTTC. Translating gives CASSLKGANGYTF.

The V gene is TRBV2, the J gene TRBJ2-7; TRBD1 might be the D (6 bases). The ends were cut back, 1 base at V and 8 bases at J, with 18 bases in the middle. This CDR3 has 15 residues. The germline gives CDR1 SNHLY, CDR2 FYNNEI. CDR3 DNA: TGTGCCAGCAGTGAAGGCGACAGGCCCCTCCGACAGCAGTACTTC. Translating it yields CASSEGDRPLRQQYF.

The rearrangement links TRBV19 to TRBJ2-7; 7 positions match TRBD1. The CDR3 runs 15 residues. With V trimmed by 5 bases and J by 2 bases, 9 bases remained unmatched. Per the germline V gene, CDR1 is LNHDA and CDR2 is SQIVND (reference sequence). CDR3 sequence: CASSFGAGGPYEQYF. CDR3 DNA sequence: TGTGCCAGTAGTTTTGGAGCAGGGGGTCCCTACGAGCAGTACTTC.

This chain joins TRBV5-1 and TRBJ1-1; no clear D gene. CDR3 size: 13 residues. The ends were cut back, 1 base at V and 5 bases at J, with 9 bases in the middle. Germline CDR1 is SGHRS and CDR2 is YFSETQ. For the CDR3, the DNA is TGCGCCAGCAGCTTGACTGGTTTGACTGAAGCTTTCTTT. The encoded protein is CASSLTGLTEAFF.

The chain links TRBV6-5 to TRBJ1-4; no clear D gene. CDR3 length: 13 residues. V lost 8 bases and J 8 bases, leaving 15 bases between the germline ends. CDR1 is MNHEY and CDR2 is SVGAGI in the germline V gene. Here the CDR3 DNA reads TGTGCCAGCGCCGGACTCCGTGGCGAAAAACTGTTTTTT. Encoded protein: CASAGLRGEKLFF.

The CDR3 DNA follows: TGTGCCAGCAACAAACAGGGGCTCCGATCGAACACTGAAGCTTTCTTT. Translating gives CASNKQGLRSNTEAFF. The J gene is TRBJ1-1, the V gene TRBV4-2; 7 positions match TRBD1. Germline V lookup: CDR1 LGHNA, CDR2 YNFKEQ. After removal of 7 bases from V and 1 base from J, the junction contained 12 bases not matched to a gene. CDR3 size: 16 residues.

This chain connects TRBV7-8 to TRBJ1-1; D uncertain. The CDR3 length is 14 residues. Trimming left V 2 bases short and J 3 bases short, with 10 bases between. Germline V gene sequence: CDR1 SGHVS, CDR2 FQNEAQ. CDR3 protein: CASSLTSGDTEAFF. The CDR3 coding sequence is TGTGCCAGCAGCTTAACTTCCGGGGACACTGAAGCTTTCTTT. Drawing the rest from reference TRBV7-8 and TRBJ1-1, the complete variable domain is GAGVSQSPRYKVAKRGQDVALRCDPISGHVSLFWYQQALGQGPEFLTYFQNEAQLDKSGLPSDRFFAERPEGSVSTLKIQRTQQEDSAVYLCASSLTSGDTEAFFGQGTRLTVV.

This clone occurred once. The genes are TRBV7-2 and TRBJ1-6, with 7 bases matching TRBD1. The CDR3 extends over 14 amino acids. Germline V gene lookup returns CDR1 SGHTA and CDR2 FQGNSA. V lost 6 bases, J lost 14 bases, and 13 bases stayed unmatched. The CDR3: CASSLTGAEESLHF. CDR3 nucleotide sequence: TGTGCCAGCAGTCTAACAGGGGCCGAGGAGTCCCTCCACTTT.

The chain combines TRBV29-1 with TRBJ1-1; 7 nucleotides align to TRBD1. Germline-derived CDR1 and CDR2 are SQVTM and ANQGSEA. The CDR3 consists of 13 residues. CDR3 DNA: TGCACCGGGGGACAGTCCATGAACACTGAAGCTTTCTTT. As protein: CTGGQSMNTEAFF.

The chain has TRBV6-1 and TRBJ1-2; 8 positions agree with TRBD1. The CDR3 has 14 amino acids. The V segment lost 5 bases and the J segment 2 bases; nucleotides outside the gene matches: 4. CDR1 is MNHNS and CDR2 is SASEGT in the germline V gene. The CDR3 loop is CASSPRTGNYGYTF. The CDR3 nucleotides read TGTGCCAGCAGTCCCCGGACAGGGAACTATGGCTACACCTTC.

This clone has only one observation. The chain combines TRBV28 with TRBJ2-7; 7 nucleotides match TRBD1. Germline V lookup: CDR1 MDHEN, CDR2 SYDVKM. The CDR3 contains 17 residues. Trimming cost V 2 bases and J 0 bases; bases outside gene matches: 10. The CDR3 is CASSLRGGGQVSYEQYF. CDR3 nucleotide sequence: TGTGCCAGCAGTTTAAGAGGAGGCGGACAGGTCTCCTACGAGCAGTACTTC.

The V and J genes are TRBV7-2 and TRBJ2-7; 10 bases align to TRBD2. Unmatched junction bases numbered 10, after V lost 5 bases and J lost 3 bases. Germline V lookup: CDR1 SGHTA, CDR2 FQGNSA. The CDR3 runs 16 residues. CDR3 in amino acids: CASSPSTSGVRYEQYF. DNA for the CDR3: TGTGCCAGCAGCCCGAGTACTAGCGGGGTGCGCTACGAGCAGTACTTC.

The CDR3 here is CASGTSATYEQYF. CDR3 nucleotide sequence: TGTGCCAGTGGGACTAGCGCGACCTACGAGCAGTACTTC. The genes are TRBV7-8 and TRBJ2-7, with 10 bases identical to TRBD2. CDR3 length: 13 amino acids. V was clipped by 9 bases and J by 2 bases; unmatched bases: 4. Germline CDR1 SGHVS, CDR2 FQNEAQ. Full variable domain (missing parts from reference TRBV7-8 and TRBJ2-7): GAGVSQSPRYKVAKRGQDVALRCDPISGHVSLFWYQQALGQGPEFLTYFQNEAQLDKSGLPSDRFFAERPEGSVSTLKIQRTQQEDSAVYLCASGTSATYEQYFGPGTRLTVT.

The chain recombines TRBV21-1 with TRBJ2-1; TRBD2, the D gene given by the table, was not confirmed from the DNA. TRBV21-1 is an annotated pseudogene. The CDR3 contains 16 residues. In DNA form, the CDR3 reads TGTGCCAGCAGCAAAACCCGGGGGAGTTTACAAGGTGAGCAGTTCTTC. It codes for CASSKTRGSLQGEQFF.

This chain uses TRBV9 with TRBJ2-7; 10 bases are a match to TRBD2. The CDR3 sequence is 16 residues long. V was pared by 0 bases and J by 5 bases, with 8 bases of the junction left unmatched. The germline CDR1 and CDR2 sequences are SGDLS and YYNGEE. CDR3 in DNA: TGTGCCAGCAGCGTAGATTTGGAAGCGGGAGGGGACGAGCAGTACTTC. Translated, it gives CASSVDLEAGGDEQYF.

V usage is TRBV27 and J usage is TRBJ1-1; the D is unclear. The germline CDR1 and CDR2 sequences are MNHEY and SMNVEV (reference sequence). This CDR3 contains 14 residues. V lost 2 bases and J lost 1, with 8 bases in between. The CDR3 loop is CASSLSAGNTEAFF. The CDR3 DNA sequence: TGTGCCAGCAGTTTAAGCGCGGGGAACACTGAAGCTTTCTTT.